This T cell receptor beta chain appears in the sequencing data of a study of Graves' ophthalmopathy and Graves' hyperthyroidism. This clonotype was detected many times. CDR3 regions of TCR beta were amplified from RNA transcripts. The workflow started with a first-round RT-PCR run with HTBI primers and then moved on to a second-round multiplex PCR. MiXCR, run by TCRdb on the multiplex PCR reads, gives a single entry per CDR3 protein. The sample includes roughly 380,000 distinct CDR3 sequences, roughly 15% of them seen just once. The CDR3 has 11 residues. Germline lookup yields CDR1 SGHTA and CDR2 FQGNSA. V lost 2 bases, J lost 8 bases, and 6 bases lay in between.

The sequence derives from a woman under 30 with stable Graves' hyperthyroidism. The chain carries TRBV7-2 and TRBJ1-2, with D hard to call. Sequencing was done on a sample of peripheral blood. The CDR3: CASSLLEGYTF. The CDR3 DNA is TGTGCCAGCAGCTTATTGGAGGGCTACACCTTC.